This TCR beta chain is from a study of T-cell reconstitution after alpha-beta-depleted transplantation in children. Regarding the study as a whole: Reportedly, roughly two months post-transplant, alpha-beta T cells arose from several hundred expanded graft clones. Newly made T cells mostly supplied T-cell counts and diversity one year after transplant. The origin of high day-60 TCRbeta diversity in some patients lay in surviving recipient T cells and thymic progenitors.

V gave up 4 bases and J gave up 5 bases; unmatched junction bases: 7. Germline V CDR1 and CDR2: SQVTM, ANQGSEA. The CDR3 is 14 amino acids. This clonotype showed up many times. The antigen remains unidentified. This sample's TCRbeta library carried unique molecular identifier barcodes. TCRdb reprocessed the PCR reads via MiXCR and lists one record per CDR3 protein. The sample records 780,000 or so distinct CDR3 sequences, roughly 15% being singletons. The chain is built from TRBV29-1 and TRBJ2-1; 8 bases are a match to TRBD2. The sequence came from a male patient aged 10-17 years who had a stem cell transplant for acute lymphoblastic leukemia, so the T cells may come from the graft donor. The sample consisted of PBMCs, mostly from graft donor cells, taken 360 days after TCRalphabeta/CD19-depleted stem cell transplant. The CDR3 spells CSVGWLAGNNEQFF. The CDR3 DNA reads as TGCAGCGTTGGTTGGCTAGCGGGCAACAATGAGCAGTTCTTC.